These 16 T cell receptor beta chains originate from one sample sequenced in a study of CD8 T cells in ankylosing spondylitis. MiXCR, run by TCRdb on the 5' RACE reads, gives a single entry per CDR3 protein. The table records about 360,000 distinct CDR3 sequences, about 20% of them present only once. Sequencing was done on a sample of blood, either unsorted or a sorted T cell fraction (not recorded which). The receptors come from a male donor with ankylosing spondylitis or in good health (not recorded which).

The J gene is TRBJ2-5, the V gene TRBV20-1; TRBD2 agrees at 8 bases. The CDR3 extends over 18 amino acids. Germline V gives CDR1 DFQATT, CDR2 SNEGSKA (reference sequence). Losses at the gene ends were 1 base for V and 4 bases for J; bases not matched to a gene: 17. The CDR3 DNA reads TGCAGTGCTAGAGTCTCGGGGGGGCTTGAGGGATTCGGAGAGACCCAGTACTTC. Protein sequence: CSARVSGGLEGFGETQYF.

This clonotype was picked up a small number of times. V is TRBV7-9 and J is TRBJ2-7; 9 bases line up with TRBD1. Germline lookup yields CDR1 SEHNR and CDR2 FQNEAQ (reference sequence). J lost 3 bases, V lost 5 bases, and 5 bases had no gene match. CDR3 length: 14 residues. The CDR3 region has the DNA TGTGCCAGCAGCCACCGGGACAGGGTCTACGAGCAGTACTTC. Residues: CASSHRDRVYEQYF.

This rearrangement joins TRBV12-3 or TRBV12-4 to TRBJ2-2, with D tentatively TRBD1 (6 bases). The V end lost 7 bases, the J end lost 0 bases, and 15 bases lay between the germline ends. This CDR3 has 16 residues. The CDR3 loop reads CASTLLDRANTGELFF. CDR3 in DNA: TGTGCCAGCACTCTCCTGGACAGAGCGAACACCGGGGAGCTGTTTTTT.

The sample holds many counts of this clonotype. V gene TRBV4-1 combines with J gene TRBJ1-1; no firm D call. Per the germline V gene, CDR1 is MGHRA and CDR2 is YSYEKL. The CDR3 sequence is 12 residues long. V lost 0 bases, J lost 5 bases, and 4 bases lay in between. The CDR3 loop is CASSQDGTEAFF. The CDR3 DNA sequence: TGCGCCAGCAGCCAAGATGGTACTGAAGCTTTCTTT.

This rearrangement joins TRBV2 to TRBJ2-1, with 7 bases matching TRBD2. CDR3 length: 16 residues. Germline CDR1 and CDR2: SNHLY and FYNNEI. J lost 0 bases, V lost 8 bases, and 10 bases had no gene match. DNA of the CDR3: TGTGCCAGCCTTCCCCCCGGGGGGAGCTCCTACAATGAGCAGTTCTTC. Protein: CASLPPGGSSYNEQFF.

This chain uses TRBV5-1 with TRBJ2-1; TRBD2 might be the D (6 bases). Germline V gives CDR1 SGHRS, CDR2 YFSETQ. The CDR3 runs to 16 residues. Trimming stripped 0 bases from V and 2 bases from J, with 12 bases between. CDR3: CASSLEAGLTYNEQFF. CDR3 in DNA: TGCGCCAGCAGCTTGGAGGCGGGGCTGACCTACAATGAGCAGTTCTTC.

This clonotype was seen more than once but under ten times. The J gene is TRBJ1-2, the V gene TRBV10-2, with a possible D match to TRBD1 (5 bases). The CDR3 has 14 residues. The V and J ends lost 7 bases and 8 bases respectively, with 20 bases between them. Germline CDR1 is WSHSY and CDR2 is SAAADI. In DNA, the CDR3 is TGCGCCAGCATAGGTGAGGGGAGTTCGGGCGGCTACACCTTC. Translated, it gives CASIGEGSSGGYTF.

The CDR3 DNA reads as TGTGCCAGCGGTCTTCAGCGCTCCTACGAGCAGTACTTC. Translating it yields CASGLQRSYEQYF. This rearrangement joins TRBV7-9 to TRBJ2-7, with D uncertain. Per the germline V gene, CDR1 is SEHNR and CDR2 is FQNEAQ (reference sequence). There are 13 residues in the CDR3. The V gene lost 8 bases and the J gene lost 0 bases, with 11 bases spanning the gap. Full variable domain (rest looked up from reference TRBV7-9 and TRBJ2-7): DTGVSQNPRHKITKRGQNVTFRCDPISEHNRLYWYRQTLGQGPEFLTYFQNEAQLEKSRLLSDRFSAERPKGSFSTLEIQRTEQGDSAMYLCASGLQRSYEQYFGPGTRLTVT.

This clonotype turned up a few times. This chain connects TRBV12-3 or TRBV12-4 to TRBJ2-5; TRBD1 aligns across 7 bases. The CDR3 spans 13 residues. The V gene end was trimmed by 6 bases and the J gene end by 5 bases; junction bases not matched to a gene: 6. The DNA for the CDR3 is TGTGCCAGCAGCCGAGGACAGGCGGAGACCCAGTACTTC. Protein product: CASSRGQAETQYF.

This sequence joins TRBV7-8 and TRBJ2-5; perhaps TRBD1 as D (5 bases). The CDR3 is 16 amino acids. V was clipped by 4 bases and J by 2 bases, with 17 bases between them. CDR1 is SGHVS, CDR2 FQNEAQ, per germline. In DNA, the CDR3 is TGTGCCAGCAGCTCTTACACATCCGACAGTCAAGAGACCCAGTACTTC. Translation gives CASSSYTSDSQETQYF.

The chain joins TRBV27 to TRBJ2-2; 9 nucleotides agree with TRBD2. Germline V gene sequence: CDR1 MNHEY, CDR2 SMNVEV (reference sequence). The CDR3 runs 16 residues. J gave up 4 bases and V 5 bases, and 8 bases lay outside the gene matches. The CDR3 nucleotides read TGTGCCAGCAGTCCAATAGCGGGGGCTCTCACCGGGGAGCTGTTTTTT. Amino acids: CASSPIAGALTGELFF.

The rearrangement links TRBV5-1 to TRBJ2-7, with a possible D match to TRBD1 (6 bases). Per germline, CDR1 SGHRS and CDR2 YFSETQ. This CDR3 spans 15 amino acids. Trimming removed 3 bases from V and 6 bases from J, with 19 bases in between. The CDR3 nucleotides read TGCGCCAGCAGCTGGGGGCCCACAGACTCTACCGAGCAGTACTTC. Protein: CASSWGPTDSTEQYF.

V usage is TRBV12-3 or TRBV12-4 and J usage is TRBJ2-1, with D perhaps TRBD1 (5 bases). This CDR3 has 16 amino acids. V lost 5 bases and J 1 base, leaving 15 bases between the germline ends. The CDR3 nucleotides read TGTGCCAGCAGTAGGGGCAGGAACCCTTCCTACAATGAGCAGTTCTTC. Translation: CASSRGRNPSYNEQFF.

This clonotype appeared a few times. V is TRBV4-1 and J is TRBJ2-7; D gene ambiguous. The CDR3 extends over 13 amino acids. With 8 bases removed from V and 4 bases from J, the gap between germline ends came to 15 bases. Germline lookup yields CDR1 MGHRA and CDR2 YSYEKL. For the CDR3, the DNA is TGCGCCAGCGGGGTTATGGTGGATTACGAGCAGTACTTC. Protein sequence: CASGVMVDYEQYF.

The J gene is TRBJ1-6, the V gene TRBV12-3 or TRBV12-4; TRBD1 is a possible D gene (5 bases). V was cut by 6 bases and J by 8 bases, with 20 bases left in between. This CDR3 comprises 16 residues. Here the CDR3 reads CASSLEERGPHSPLHF. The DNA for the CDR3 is TGTGCCAGCAGCCTGGAAGAGCGGGGACCCCATTCACCCCTCCACTTT.

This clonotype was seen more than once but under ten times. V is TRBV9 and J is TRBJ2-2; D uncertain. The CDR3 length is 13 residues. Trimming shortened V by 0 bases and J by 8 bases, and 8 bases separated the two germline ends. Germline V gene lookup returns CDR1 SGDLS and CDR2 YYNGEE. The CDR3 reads CASSVESEGELFF. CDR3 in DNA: TGTGCCAGCAGCGTAGAGAGCGAGGGGGAGCTGTTTTTT.